This T cell receptor (beta chain) emerged from a study of blood T cell repertoires in COVID-19. Across the whole study: There were acute and convalescent COVID-19 samples, and they came from the United States, Italy and Spain.

The table lists this clone with a count of one. Per the original data handling: Amplifying reference gene primers gave estimates of nucleated cell counts. Sequencing was performed with immunoSEQ multiplex PCR; in TCRdb, only in-frame clones are kept and a portion is missing. D and trimming come from the DNA, and the V and J calls and clone size come from that table. This table has roughly 110,000 clones, more than 70% appearing once. The CDR3 loop spans 14 amino acids. CDR1 is SNHLY, CDR2 FYNNEI, per germline. V lost 7 bases and J lost 2, with 11 bases in between. The genes are TRBV2 and TRBJ2-2, with D possibly being TRBD1 (5 bases). The source material was peripheral blood. The receptor's source is a man between 65 and 85 years old with acute or convalescent COVID-19. The DNA of the CDR3 is TGTGCCAGCAAAATACAGGAAAACACCGGGGAGCTGTTTTTT. Its translation: CASKIQENTGELFF.